This entry describes one TCR beta chain. The sample originates from a study of blood T cell repertoires in COVID-19. Across the study: The study drew acute and convalescent COVID-19 samples from the United States, Italy and Spain. T cells, B-cell-depleted T cells, or PBMCs provided the cDNA or gDNA that served as material.

How the authors handled the data: How many nucleated cells were present was estimated from reference gene primer amplification. The table came from immunoSEQ multiplex PCR; TCRdb's copy has only in-frame clones and leaves some out. The V and J calls and the clone size are those of that table, but D and trimming were determined from the DNA. Of approximately 240,000 clones in the sample, roughly three quarters were seen once. V was pared by 1 base and J by 7 bases, with 4 bases of the junction left unmatched. Germline loops: CDR1 SGHAT, CDR2 FQNNGV. The CDR3 covers 14 residues. The sequence was obtained from a woman aged 40 to 55 with active or convalescent COVID-19. The specimen sequenced was peripheral blood. V and J are TRBV11-2 and TRBJ1-5; 7 positions agree with TRBD1. CDR3 region: CASSLGQGGQPQHF. Here the CDR3 DNA reads TGTGCCAGCAGCTTAGGACAGGGAGGCCAGCCCCAGCATTTT.